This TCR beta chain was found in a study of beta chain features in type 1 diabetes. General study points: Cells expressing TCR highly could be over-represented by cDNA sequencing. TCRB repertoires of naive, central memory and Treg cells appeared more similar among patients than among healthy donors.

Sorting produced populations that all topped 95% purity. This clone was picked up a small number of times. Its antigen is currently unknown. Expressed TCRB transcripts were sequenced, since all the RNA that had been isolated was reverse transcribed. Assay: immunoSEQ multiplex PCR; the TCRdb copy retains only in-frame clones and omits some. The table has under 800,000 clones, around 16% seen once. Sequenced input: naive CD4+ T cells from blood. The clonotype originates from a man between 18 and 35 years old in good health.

The DNA of the CDR3 is TGTGCCAGCAGCTTAACTCTTTTGGGGGATGGCTACACCTTC. Amino acids: CASSLTLLGDGYTF. The rearrangement uses TRBV7-2 and TRBJ1-2, with D tentatively TRBD1 (5 bases). The V end was cut by 2 bases, the J end by 6 bases, with 13 bases between. This CDR3 has 14 residues. The germline V gene has CDR1 SGHTA and CDR2 FQGNSA.